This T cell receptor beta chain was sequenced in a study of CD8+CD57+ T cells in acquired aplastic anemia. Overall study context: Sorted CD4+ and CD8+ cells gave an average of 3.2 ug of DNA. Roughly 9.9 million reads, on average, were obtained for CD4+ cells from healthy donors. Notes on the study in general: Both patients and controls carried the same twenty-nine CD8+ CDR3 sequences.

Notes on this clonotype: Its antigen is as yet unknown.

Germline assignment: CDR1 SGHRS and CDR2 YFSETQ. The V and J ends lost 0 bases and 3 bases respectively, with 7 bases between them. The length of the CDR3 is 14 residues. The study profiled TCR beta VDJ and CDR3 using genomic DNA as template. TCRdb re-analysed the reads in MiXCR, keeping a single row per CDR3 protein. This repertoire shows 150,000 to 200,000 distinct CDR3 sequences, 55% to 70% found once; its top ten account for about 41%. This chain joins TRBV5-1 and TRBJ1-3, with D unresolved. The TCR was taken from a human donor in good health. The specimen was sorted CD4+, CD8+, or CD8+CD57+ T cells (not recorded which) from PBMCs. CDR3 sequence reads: CASSLALLGNTIYF. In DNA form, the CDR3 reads TGCGCCAGCAGCTTGGCCCTCCTTGGAAACACCATATATTTT.